This TCR beta chain was identified in a study of Graves' ophthalmopathy and Graves' hyperthyroidism. This clonotype was seen many times. V was clipped by 7 bases and J by 5 bases; unmatched bases: 11. The CDR3 runs to 15 residues. Ophthalmopathy-affected donors exhibited moderate-to-severe activity, CAS ≥3, NOSPECS ≥4, and duration under 3 months. Certain patients, namely those with other autoimmune diseases, uncontrolled infections, pregnancy or lactation, were excluded. Amplification of TCR beta CDR3 regions used RNA transcripts. Second-round multiplex PCR came after first-round RT-PCR with HTBI primers. TCRdb used MiXCR to reprocess the multiplex PCR reads, holding one entry per CDR3 protein. The sample holds about 480,000 distinct CDR3 sequences, 13% to 15% seen once.

Specimen: blood. This TCR came from a woman aged 30 to 39 with Graves' ophthalmopathy. The genes are TRBV12-3 or TRBV12-4 and TRBJ2-5; TRBD1 agrees at 9 bases. CDR3 protein: CASTPTGGLLETQYF. The CDR3 nucleotides read TGTGCCAGCACCCCGACAGGGGGTTTACTGGAGACCCAGTACTTC.